This TCR beta chain was profiled in a study of blood T cell repertoires in COVID-19. Study-level background: Sites across the United States, Italy and Spain contributed samples from acute and convalescent COVID-19. PBMCs, B-cell-depleted T cells, or T cells were the source of the cDNA or gDNA that made up the material.

The method was immunoSEQ multiplex PCR; TCRdb's version includes in-frame clones alone and lacks a portion of them. The profile shows about 290,000 clones, roughly 90% of them singletons. Trimming at V came to 5 bases and at J to 4 bases, leaving 9 bases not matched to a gene. The CDR3 is made up of 16 amino acids. Germline-derived CDR1 and CDR2 are SGHDT and YYEEEE. The clonotype was recovered from a man aged 35-49 years with acute or convalescent COVID-19. What was sequenced was peripheral blood. V usage is TRBV5-6 and J usage is TRBJ1-5; 10 positions agree with TRBD1. In DNA, the CDR3 is TGTGCCAGCAGTCCCGGGACAGGGGATGGTAATCAGCCCCAGCATTTT. It translates to CASSPGTGDGNQPQHF.